The clone carrying this TCR beta chain appeared many times. The TCRbeta library incorporated unique molecular identifiers. Each CDR3 protein gets one entry after TCRdb re-called the PCR reads with MiXCR. Among roughly 500,000 distinct CDR3 sequences listed, 9.5% to 15% were seen once. Per the germline V gene, CDR1 is SQVTM and CDR2 is ANQGSEA. Trimming took 3 bases from V and 9 from J, leaving 6 bases between them. The CDR3 has 10 amino acids. These data come from a study of T-cell reconstitution after alpha-beta-depleted transplantation in children. The gene calls are TRBV29-1 and TRBJ2-1; D gene ambiguous. This clonotype was sampled from a human donor who donated a stem cell graft to a child with combined immunodeficiency. The sample was PBMCs from the stem cell graft donor, taken from the stem cell graft. The CDR3 DNA reads TGCAGCGTTGATGTCGGTGAGCAGTTCTTC. It translates to CSVDVGEQFF.